Only one count was recorded for the clone carrying this T cell receptor (beta chain). Its matching antigen is unknown. The data were produced by immunoSEQ multiplex PCR, yet TCRdb's version contains in-frame clones alone and is incomplete. The table records about 81,000 clones, about 92% of them present only once. This sample is drawn from a study of T cell responses to AZD1222 COVID-19 vaccine. Findings of the study overall: Unmutated variant regions reportedly attract nearly half of all spike-specific TCRs.

This CDR3 contains 19 residues. Germline-derived CDR1 and CDR2 are MGHRA and YSYEKL. Trimming cost V 2 bases and J 0 bases; bases outside gene matches: 10. The receptor's source is an adult in good health. The gene calls are TRBV4-1 and TRBJ2-7; 13 nucleotides line up with TRBD2. The starting material was peripheral blood, obtained on day 0 of AZD1222 vaccination. Here the CDR3 reads CASSQPRTSGRPSSYEQYF. The CDR3, as DNA: TGCGCCAGCAGCCAACCTCGGACTAGCGGGAGACCTAGCTCCTACGAGCAGTACTTC.